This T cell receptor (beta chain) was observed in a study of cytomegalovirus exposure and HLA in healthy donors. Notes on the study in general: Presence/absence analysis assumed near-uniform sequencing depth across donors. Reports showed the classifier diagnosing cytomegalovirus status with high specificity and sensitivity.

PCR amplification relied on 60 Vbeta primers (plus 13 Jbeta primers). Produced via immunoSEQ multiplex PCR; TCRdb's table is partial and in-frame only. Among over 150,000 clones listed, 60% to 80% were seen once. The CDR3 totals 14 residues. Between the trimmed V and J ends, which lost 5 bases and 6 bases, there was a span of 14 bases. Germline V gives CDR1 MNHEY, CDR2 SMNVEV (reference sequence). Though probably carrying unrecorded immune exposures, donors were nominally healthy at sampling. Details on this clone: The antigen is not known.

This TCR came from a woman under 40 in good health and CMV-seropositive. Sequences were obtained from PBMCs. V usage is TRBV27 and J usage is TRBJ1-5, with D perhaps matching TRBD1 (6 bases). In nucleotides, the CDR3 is TGTGCCAGCAGTCCACAGGGTCCGAGTCAGCCCCAGCATTTT. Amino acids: CASSPQGPSQPQHF.